What follows are 21 T cell receptor beta chains derived from one specimen sequenced in a study of cytomegalovirus exposure and HLA in healthy donors. The data were produced by immunoSEQ multiplex PCR, yet TCRdb's version contains in-frame clones alone and is incomplete. The table shows about 150,000 clones, with approximately 86% occurring only once. Material: PBMCs. These receptors all stem from a human donor in good health.

The chain couples TRBV19 to TRBJ1-1; D might be TRBD1 (6 bases). CDR1 is LNHDA, CDR2 SQIVND, per germline (reference sequence). V shed 9 bases and J shed 1 base, with 12 bases lying between them. This CDR3 is built from 13 residues. The CDR3: CASIQGGNTEAFF. CDR3 nucleotide sequence: TGTGCCAGCATACAGGGTGGGAACACTGAAGCTTTCTTT.

V is TRBV28 and J is TRBJ2-2, with 10 bases that match TRBD2. Trimming at V came to 10 bases and at J to 7 bases, leaving 15 bases not matched to a gene. From germline, CDR1 is MDHEN and CDR2 SYDVKM. CDR3 length equals 16 residues. CDR3 sequence: CATAVSLAGVHGELFF. Written as DNA, the CDR3 is TGTGCCACAGCAGTTTCTCTAGCGGGAGTGCACGGGGAGCTGTTTTTT.

The chain has TRBV28 and TRBJ2-1; 9 nucleotides agree with TRBD2. Germline CDR1 reads MDHEN; CDR2 reads SYDVKM. V lost 9 bases and J lost 4; bases outside the gene matches: 10. CDR3 length: 15 residues. The CDR3 loop reads CASESRLAGYNEQFF. The CDR3 DNA follows: TGTGCCAGTGAATCGAGGCTAGCGGGATACAATGAGCAGTTCTTC.

CDR3 sequence reads: CASSLGTVGTEAFF. The CDR3 DNA reads as TGTGCCAGCAGCTTGGGGACAGTAGGCACTGAAGCTTTCTTT. This chain joins TRBV5-6 and TRBJ1-1, with D possibly matching TRBD1 (6 bases). Germline CDR1 reads SGHDT; CDR2 reads YYEEEE. Trimming took 0 bases from V and 4 from J, leaving 10 bases between them. The CDR3 has 14 amino acids. The whole variable domain, remainder taken from reference TRBV5-6 and TRBJ1-1, is DAGVTQSPTHLIKTRGQQVTLRCSPKSGHDTVSWYQQALGQGPQFIFQYYEEEERQRGNFPDRFSGHQFPNYSSELNVNALLLGDSALYLCASSLGTVGTEAFFGQGTRLTVV.

The CDR3 sequence: CASSADRRHGYTF. CDR3 nucleotide sequence: TGTGCCAGTAGTGCCGACAGGCGGCATGGCTACACCTTC. The chain has TRBV19 and TRBJ1-2; the D gene is possibly TRBD1 (6 bases). The CDR3 totals 13 residues. Germline assignment: CDR1 LNHDA and CDR2 SQIVND (reference sequence). V lost 5 bases and J lost 6, with 13 bases in between. The full variable domain, completed using reference TRBV19 and TRBJ1-2, is DGGITQSPKYLFRKEGQNVTLSCEQNLNHDAMYWYRQDPGQGLRLIYYSQIVNDFQKGDIAEGYSVSREKKESFPLTVTSAQKNPTAFYLCASSADRRHGYTFGSGTRLTVV.

A single count supports this clone. The gene calls are TRBV28 and TRBJ1-3, with D perhaps TRBD1 (6 bases). Per the germline V gene, CDR1 is MDHEN and CDR2 is SYDVKM. Trimming pared 3 bases from V and 3 bases from J, leaving 12 bases between. The CDR3 length is 15 residues. CDR3 residues: CASSFLGTRGNTIYF. The CDR3 nucleotides read TGTGCCAGCAGTTTCCTCGGGACACGTGGAAACACCATATATTTT.

The V gene is TRBV10-2, the J gene TRBJ2-7; 8 nucleotides line up with TRBD2. The V and J ends lost 6 bases and 7 bases, in that order; junction bases with no gene match: 17. CDR3 length: 16 amino acids. The germline V gene encodes CDR1 WSHSY and CDR2 SAAADI. DNA of the CDR3: TGCGCCAGCAGAAGGAGCGGCGGGGGGCGAGAAAGGGAGCAGTACTTC. Protein sequence: CASRRSGGGREREQYF.

This chain links TRBV10-3 with TRBJ1-2, with D perhaps TRBD1 (5 bases). The CDR3 covers 14 residues. V was cut by 4 bases and J by 2 bases, with 11 bases left in between. Germline-derived CDR1 and CDR2 are ENHRY and SYGVKD. The CDR3: CAISGERGNYGYTF. The CDR3, as DNA: TGTGCCATCAGTGGGGAGCGGGGGAACTATGGCTACACCTTC.

The table lists this clone with a count of one. The rearrangement links TRBV30 to TRBJ2-3, with 7 positions matching TRBD2. Trimming at V came to 1 base and at J to 2 bases, leaving 6 bases not matched to a gene. Per the germline V gene, CDR1 is GTSNPN and CDR2 is SVGIG (reference sequence). The CDR3 runs 15 residues. CDR3 amino acids: CAWSGGLVITDTQYF. DNA for the CDR3: TGTGCCTGGAGTGGTGGACTAGTAATCACAGATACGCAGTATTTT.

This clone has just a few counts. The gene calls are TRBV30 and TRBJ2-7; 7 bases align to TRBD2. Germline V gene data show CDR1 as GTSNPN and CDR2 as SVGIG (reference sequence). The CDR3 loop spans 11 amino acids. The junction had 6 bases not matched to a gene; V was cut back by 7 bases and J by 6 bases. CDR3 DNA sequence: TGTGCCTCCCTACAGCGGGGCGAGCAGTACTTC. It specifies CASLQRGEQYF.

V and J are TRBV4-1 and TRBJ2-4; TRBD2 matches 9 bases. Germline loops: CDR1 MGHRA, CDR2 YSYEKL. Unmatched junction bases numbered 8, after V lost 1 base and J lost 4 bases. This CDR3 has 17 residues. DNA of the CDR3: TGCGCCAGCAGCCAAGGGTCGGCGGGGGGGTCGAAAAACATTCAGTACTTC. Translation: CASSQGSAGGSKNIQYF.

The gene calls are TRBV11-3 and TRBJ2-5; a weak D match, TRBD1 (7 bases). The V end lost 3 bases, the J end lost 4 bases, and 21 bases lay between the germline ends. Germline CDR1 and CDR2: SGHNT and YENEEA. The CDR3 runs 17 residues. The CDR3 loop reads CASSLRDHRGGRETQYF. The CDR3 DNA is TGTGCCAGCAGCTTGAGGGATCACAGGGGAGGCAGAGAGACCCAGTACTTC.

The chain has TRBV5-6 and TRBJ1-2, with a tentative D call TRBD1 (5 bases). Germline loops: CDR1 SGHDT, CDR2 YYEEEE. Trimming left V 7 bases short and J 0 bases short, with 19 bases between. This CDR3 has 16 residues. CDR3 nucleotide sequence: TGTGCCAGCCGCCAGGGTAGTCACTTGGCTAACTATGGCTACACCTTC. As protein: CASRQGSHLANYGYTF.

A few counts support this clone. The chain has TRBV4-1 and TRBJ1-3; 7 bases line up with TRBD1. From germline, CDR1 is MGHRA and CDR2 YSYEKL. The CDR3 covers 17 residues. V was pared by 4 bases and J by 1 base, with 10 bases of the junction left unmatched. DNA of the CDR3: TGCGCCAGCAGCCGACAGGGATTCATATTGTCTGGAAACACCATATATTTT. As protein: CASSRQGFILSGNTIYF.

The J gene is TRBJ2-5, the V gene TRBV9, with D maybe TRBD2 (5 bases). V was trimmed by 0 bases and J by 3 bases, leaving 15 bases between them. In germline, CDR1 is SGDLS, CDR2 YYNGEE. The CDR3 covers 16 residues. The CDR3: CASSVGLARGEETQYF. The CDR3 coding sequence is TGTGCCAGCAGCGTAGGTCTGGCACGGGGAGAAGAGACCCAGTACTTC. The full variable domain, rest sourced from reference TRBV9 and TRBJ2-5, is DSGVTQTPKHLITATGQRVTLRCSPRSGDLSVYWYQQSLDQGLQFLIQYYNGEERAKGNILERFSAQQFPDLHSELNLSSLELGDSALYFCASSVGLARGEETQYFGPGTRLLVL.

V gene TRBV28 combines with J gene TRBJ2-7; D is perhaps TRBD1 (6 bases). The V gene's germline CDR1 is MDHEN and CDR2 SYDVKM. The V end lost 5 bases, the J end lost 3 bases, and 14 bases lay between the germline ends. This CDR3 is built from 14 residues. The CDR3 region has the DNA TGTGCCAGCAGTACCGGGACACGGATCTACGAGCAGTACTTC. Encoded protein: CASSTGTRIYEQYF. Complete variable domain (other parts from reference TRBV28 and TRBJ2-7): DVKVTQSSRYLVKRTGEKVFLECVQDMDHENMFWYRQDPGLGLRLIYFSYDVKMKEKGDIPEGYSVSREKKERFSLILESASTNQTSMYLCASSTGTRIYEQYFGPGTRLTVT.

The chain joins TRBV5-8 to TRBJ1-2; D remains unclear. V was trimmed by 4 bases and J by 2 bases, leaving 9 bases between them. From germline, CDR1 is SGHTS and CDR2 YDEGEE. The CDR3 contains 13 residues. CDR3 in amino acids: CASSMRSNYGYTF. In DNA form, the CDR3 reads TGTGCCAGCAGCATGAGGAGCAACTATGGCTACACCTTC.

The chain's CDR3 is CSVYRGRIEAFF. The DNA for the CDR3 is TGCAGCGTGTACAGGGGGCGGATTGAAGCTTTCTTT. J is TRBJ1-1 and V is TRBV29-1, with 9 bases matching TRBD1. The J segment lost 7 bases and the V segment lost 6 bases, leaving 6 bases of the junction unmatched. Per germline, CDR1 SQVTM and CDR2 ANQGSEA. This CDR3 spans 12 amino acids. The entire variable domain, with the rest obtained from reference TRBV29-1 and TRBJ1-1, is as follows: SAVISQKPSRDICQRGTSLTIQCQVDSQVTMMFWYRQQPGQSLTLIATANQGSEATYESGFVIDKFPISRPNLTFSTLTVSNMSPEDSSIYLCSVYRGRIEAFFGQGTRLTVV.

The genes are TRBV9 and TRBJ2-5; D is uncertain. CDR3 length equals 15 residues. V lost 0 bases to trimming and J lost 2 bases, with 11 bases between them. The germline V gene encodes CDR1 SGDLS and CDR2 YYNGEE. The CDR3 loop is CASSVDPGKQETQYF. CDR3 coding DNA: TGTGCCAGCAGCGTAGATCCAGGCAAGCAAGAGACCCAGTACTTC.

The CDR3 coding sequence is TGTGCCAGCAGCCCGGGGACAGGGGGTGAAAAACTGTTTTTT. This codes for CASSPGTGGEKLFF. The chain recombines TRBV7-9 with TRBJ1-4; TRBD1 matches at 11 bases. The CDR3 totals 14 residues. V shed 5 bases, J shed 7 bases, and the junction held 3 bases outside the gene matches. From germline, CDR1 is SEHNR and CDR2 FQNEAQ (reference sequence).

The rearrangement joins TRBV11-3 to TRBJ1-1; no definite D call. Trimming stripped 1 base from V and 2 bases from J, with 8 bases between. CDR1 and CDR2 from the germline V gene are SGHNT and YENEEA. The CDR3 is 14 amino acids. The CDR3 region has the DNA TGTGCCAGCAGCTTAGGGGGAGGTAACACTGAAGCTTTCTTT. Residues: CASSLGGGNTEAFF.